This T cell receptor beta chain was sequenced for a study of T cells in Graves' hyperthyroidism and ophthalmopathy. Study-level points and caveats: Ophthalmopathy was model-predicted a median about 7.1 months pre-onset.

Patients aged 18 to 65 with hyperthyroidism were newly diagnosed, with duration under 2 months. Used for diagnoses were clinical symptoms, serum thyroxine and TRAb, thyroid ultrasound and orbital computed tomography. RNA transcripts served as the template for amplifying TCR beta CDR3 regions. The study used the HTBI primer set for a first-round RT-PCR of the TCR CDR3. From the multiplex PCR reads, TCRdb called clonotypes with MiXCR, one entry per CDR3 protein. The sample lists under 450,000 distinct CDR3 sequences, roughly 17% occurring once. A remark on this clonotype: Its target is unknown.

V lost 4 bases and J 3 bases, leaving 17 bases between the germline ends. This CDR3 comprises 15 residues. Germline assignment: CDR1 SGHDT and CDR2 YYEEEE. The V and J genes are TRBV5-6 and TRBJ2-7; possibly TRBD1 or TRBD2 for D (6 bases each). The sample consisted of blood. The sequence came from a woman aged 25-40 years with Graves' hyperthyroidism that later progressed to Graves' ophthalmopathy. DNA for the CDR3: TGTGCCAGCAGCAGGTCCGGGGGACAAGACTACGAGCAGTACTTC. It encodes CASSRSGGQDYEQYF.